One TCR beta chain is described in this entry. This sample was included in a study of beta chain features in type 1 diabetes. The CDR3 extends over 15 amino acids. Trimming shortened V by 1 base and J by 0 bases, and 10 bases separated the two germline ends. The germline gives CDR1 SEHNR, CDR2 FQNEAQ (reference sequence). The authors reverse transcribed all of the isolated RNA, so sequencing captured expressed TCRB transcripts. Sequencing used immunoSEQ multiplex PCR; TCRdb keeps in-frame clones, though not all of them. The sample lists a few hundred thousand clones, approximately 28% seen once, with more than 0.055% in the top ten.

This sequence originates from a man younger than 35 in good health. The chain carries TRBV7-9 and TRBJ2-7; D gene unclear. Sequencing was carried out using naive CD4+ T cells from blood. CDR3 nucleotide sequence: TGTGCCAGCAGCTTAGATATCACGGCCTCCTACGAGCAGTACTTC. Amino acid sequence: CASSLDITASYEQYF.